The next 11 T cell receptor beta chains were all read from a single sample in a study of blood T cell repertoires in COVID-19 (dated by TCRdb to 2020 to 2021). The library came from the immunoSEQ multiplex PCR assay. Here the immuneACCESS table is served through TCRdb, limited to in-frame sequences with V and J called. Missing clones are a known gap in these copies; in checked studies unresolved V genes cover under half, and the rest lacks a known reason. In all, the sample holds about 83,000 clones, and more than 85% of those were seen once. The ten largest clones take up 7.5% to 9.5% of the sample. Sample: peripheral blood. These receptors were collected from a man older than 75 with active or convalescent COVID-19.

This clone was counted only a few times. The J gene is TRBJ2-1, the V gene TRBV27, with D tentatively TRBD1 (6 bases). Germline CDR1 MNHEY, CDR2 SMNVEV (reference sequence). This CDR3 has 19 residues. V shed 5 bases and J shed 4 bases, with 27 bases lying between them. CDR3 DNA: TGTGCCAGCAGTCCGGGGCCAGGGGCCCCTTCTGGAAAATACAATGAGCAGTTCTTC. It encodes CASSPGPGAPSGKYNEQFF.

The chain combines TRBV30 with TRBJ2-7; D uncertain. This CDR3 contains 14 residues. Germline V lookup: CDR1 GTSNPN, CDR2 SVGIG (reference sequence). Trimming left V 3 bases short and J 3 bases short, with 15 bases between. As DNA, the CDR3 is TGTGCCTGGAGAAGCAAAATGTCGGGCTACGAGCAGTACGTC. Its translation is CAWRSKMSGYEQYV.

This clone was counted a single time. The chain recombines TRBV29-1 with TRBJ1-3, with unresolved D. CDR3 size: 13 residues. V was cut by 6 bases and J by 0 bases, with 9 bases left in between. Per germline, CDR1 SQVTM and CDR2 ANQGSEA. The CDR3 region is CSVAQSSGNTIYF. CDR3 in DNA: TGCAGCGTAGCACAGAGCTCTGGAAACACCATATATTTT.

The chain recombines TRBV28 with TRBJ2-7, with a possible D match to TRBD2 (5 bases). Germline V gives CDR1 MDHEN, CDR2 SYDVKM. CDR3 length: 14 amino acids. The V end lost 4 bases, the J end lost 0 bases, and 10 bases lay between the germline ends. The CDR3 DNA follows: TGTGCCAGCAGTTGGGGTGGGAGCTCCTACGAGCAGTACGTC. Translating it yields CASSWGGSSYEQYV.

The chain employs TRBV7-9 and TRBJ1-2; unclear D gene. The V end lost 5 bases, the J end lost 4 bases, and 11 bases lay between the germline ends. Germline V CDR1 and CDR2: SEHNR, FQNEAQ (reference sequence). This CDR3 region has 13 residues. The CDR3 spells CASSIGLAYGYTF. CDR3 sequence (DNA): TGTGCCAGCAGCATCGGACTCGCCTATGGCTACACCTTC.

The chain uses TRBV19 and TRBJ1-3; the D gene is possibly TRBD1 (5 bases). Trimming cost V 7 bases and J 9 bases, with 19 bases left between them. Germline CDR1 and CDR2: LNHDA and SQIVND (reference sequence). This CDR3 comprises 14 residues. The CDR3 loop reads CASTTRQPTATIYF. The CDR3 region has the DNA TGTGCCAGTACCACCCGACAGCCTACAGCCACCATATATTTT. Variable domain in full (rest from reference TRBV19 and TRBJ1-3): DGGITQSPKYLFRKEGQNVTLSCEQNLNHDAMYWYRQDPGQGLRLIYYSQIVNDFQKGDIAEGYSVSREKKESFPLTVTSAQKNPTAFYLCASTTRQPTATIYFGEGSWLTVV.

V usage is TRBV27 and J usage is TRBJ2-1; 7 bases match TRBD1. The CDR3 consists of 15 residues. Trimming removed 5 bases from V and 4 bases from J; junction bases left unmatched: 8. CDR1 is MNHEY and CDR2 is SMNVEV in the germline V gene (reference sequence). The CDR3 DNA reads as TGTGCCAGCAGTCCTCGACAGGGAAGGTACAATGAGCAGTTCTTC. Its protein product is CASSPRQGRYNEQFF.

This chain uses TRBV27 with TRBJ2-6, with 9 bases lining up with TRBD2. CDR3 length: 17 residues. Germline-derived CDR1 and CDR2 are MNHEY and SMNVEV (reference sequence). V shed 5 bases and J 0 bases; nucleotides not matched to a gene: 5. CDR3: CASSLKRGASGANVLTF. The CDR3 nucleotides read TGTGCCAGCAGTCTCAAGCGGGGGGCCTCTGGGGCCAACGTCCTGACTTTC.

The chain has TRBV15 and TRBJ2-5; D not certain. The CDR3 runs to 14 residues. Germline V gene sequence: CDR1 LNHNV, CDR2 YYDKDF (reference sequence). The V and J ends lost 1 base and 2 bases respectively, with 8 bases between them. CDR3 in DNA: TGTGCCACCAGCAGAGCTCGGGTTCAAGAGACCCAGTACTTC. Residues: CATSRARVQETQYF. The full variable domain, in which reference TRBV15 and TRBJ2-5 provide the parts outside the CDR3, is DAMVIQNPRYQVTQFGKPVTLSCSQTLNHNVMYWYQQKSSQAPKLLFHYYDKDFNNEADTPDNFQSRRPNTSFCFLDIRSPGLGDTAMYLCATSRARVQETQYFGPGTRLLVL.

The V and J genes are TRBV27 and TRBJ1-1, with D unclear. The CDR3 is 13 amino acids. With 5 bases removed from V and 9 bases from J, the gap between germline ends came to 16 bases. The germline gives CDR1 MNHEY, CDR2 SMNVEV (reference sequence). CDR3 in amino acids: CASSPRPNGQAFF. CDR3 nucleotides: TGTGCCAGCAGTCCCCGCCCGAATGGCCAAGCTTTCTTT.

This chain joins TRBV10-3 and TRBJ2-2; possible D gene TRBD1, 5 bases. Germline CDR1 and CDR2: ENHRY and SYGVKD. This CDR3 comprises 13 residues. V lost 4 bases and J 3 bases, leaving 6 bases between the germline ends. CDR3 residues: CAISVGDTGELFF. The DNA for the CDR3 is TGTGCCATCAGTGTAGGGGACACCGGGGAGCTGTTTTTT.